The entry below gives a single T cell receptor (beta chain) sequence along with its context. The antigen is not known. Reverse transcription of roughly 0.45 to 1 ug RNA was performed with random hexamers. Coverage of TCR beta CDR3 amplification by immunoSEQ multiplex PCR extended to 54 Vbeta and 13 Jbeta. Each CDR3 protein is one row after TCRdb ran MiXCR on the immunoSEQ multiplex PCR reads. Of more than 150,000 distinct CDR3 sequences in the sample, approximately 94% were seen once. These data originate in a study of CD8 T cells in Susac syndrome. Study details: Roughly 8 of the sequenced Susac syndrome patients were in remission, and five or six had active disease.

Germline loops: CDR1 SGHRS, CDR2 YFSETQ. This CDR3 is 14 amino acids long. Trimming took 2 bases from V and 1 from J; bases not matched to a gene: 1. Study findings and constraints: There was no clonal expansion in the CD4+ T cell repertoires of Susac syndrome. As the study acknowledged, the number of individuals in its TCR sequencing and HLA analysis was relatively small.

The clonotype was recovered from a human donor with Susac syndrome. V is TRBV5-1 and J is TRBJ2-5, with 8 bases identical to TRBD2. Material: CD4+ T cells from PBMCs. DNA for the CDR3: TGCGCCAGCAGCTTTGGGACTAGCCAAGAGACCCAGTACTTC. Translation: CASSFGTSQETQYF.